These 16 T cell receptor beta chains were sequenced from one sample in a study of T-cell memory formation after mild COVID-19. TCRdb reprocessed the 5' RACE reads via MiXCR and lists one record per CDR3 protein. The sample holds under 250,000 distinct CDR3 sequences, 8% to 10% seen once. Sequences were obtained from PBMCs or a T cell subset sorted from them (not recorded which). These receptors all come from a man between 18 and 29 years old who had mild COVID-19 (a few samples of this study predate the infection). Cell type and time point are not known.

V usage is TRBV5-6 and J usage is TRBJ2-7; D is uncertain. Trimming shortened V by 4 bases and J by 3 bases, and 11 bases separated the two germline ends. The CDR3 spans 13 residues. CDR1 is SGHDT and CDR2 is YYEEEE in the germline V gene. For the CDR3, the DNA is TGTGCCAGCAGCCAAGGGATCCTCTACGAGCAGTACGTC. Its protein product is CASSQGILYEQYV.

This clonotype was seen a handful of times. The CDR3 bases are TGTGCCACCAGTGACCCCGGGACAGTATCAGATACGCAGTATTTT. Its protein product is CATSDPGTVSDTQYF. The rearrangement links TRBV24-1 to TRBJ2-3; 7 nucleotides line up with TRBD1. CDR3 size: 15 residues. Trimming removed 4 bases from V and 4 bases from J; junction bases left unmatched: 7. Per germline, CDR1 KGHDR and CDR2 SFDVKD.

This sequence joins TRBV5-1 and TRBJ1-6; 7 nucleotides agree with TRBD1. CDR3 length: 14 residues. Losses at the gene ends were 0 bases for V and 9 bases for J; bases not matched to a gene: 3. Looked up from germline, CDR1 is SGHRS and CDR2 is YFSETQ. CDR3 region: CASSLGDSSSPLHF. The DNA for the CDR3 is TGCGCCAGCAGCTTGGGGGACAGTAGTTCACCCCTCCACTTT.

The CDR3 sequence is CASSRTTEPTDTQYF. The CDR3 nucleotides are TGTGCCAGCAGCCGGACAACGGAGCCCACAGATACGCAGTATTTT. The chain links TRBV5-4 to TRBJ2-3; D is possibly TRBD1 (5 bases). The germline V gene has CDR1 SGHNT and CDR2 YYREEE (reference sequence). The CDR3 is made up of 15 amino acids. Trimming left V 4 bases short and J 2 bases short, with 14 bases between.

This clonotype has more than one count but fewer than ten. The rearrangement joins TRBV12-3 or TRBV12-4 to TRBJ2-5, with 10 bases aligning to TRBD2. Trimming at V came to 6 bases and at J to 4 bases, leaving 11 bases not matched to a gene. This CDR3 region has 16 residues. The CDR3 loop is CASSPAGLAGGETQYF. DNA of the CDR3: TGTGCCAGCAGCCCGGCAGGCTTAGCGGGGGGAGAGACCCAGTACTTC.

The sample holds a few counts of this clonotype. CDR3 in amino acids: CASSAVTGGNEKLFF. The DNA for the CDR3 is TGTGCCAGTAGTGCGGTGACAGGGGGAAATGAAAAACTGTTTTTT. V and J are TRBV19 and TRBJ1-4, with TRBD1 matching over 9 bases. In germline, CDR1 is LNHDA, CDR2 SQIVND (reference sequence). This CDR3 has 15 residues. J lost 5 bases, V lost 5 bases, and 6 bases had no gene match.

The V call is TRBV4-3, the J call TRBJ2-7; TRBD2 agrees at 9 bases. CDR3 length: 16 amino acids. In germline, CDR1 is LGHNA, CDR2 YSLEER. The junction had 5 bases not matched to a gene; V was cut back by 0 bases and J by 2 bases. The CDR3 spells CASSQDQRGATYEQYF. In DNA, the CDR3 is TGCGCCAGCAGCCAAGATCAGCGGGGGGCTACCTACGAGCAGTACTTC.

Worth noting for this clonotype: An end of the junction differs from the germline gene, which may be a read error. The V gene is TRBV27, the J gene TRBJ2-2, with 10 bases matching TRBD2. This CDR3 spans 16 amino acids. Germline CDR1 MNHEY, CDR2 SMNVEV (reference sequence). DNA of the CDR3: TGTGCCAGCAGTCCGAGCGGGGGGGTGAACACCGGGGAGCTGATTTTT. This codes for CASSPSGGVNTGELIF.

V and J are TRBV12-3 or TRBV12-4 and TRBJ1-5; 7 nucleotides align to TRBD1. Trimming cost V 5 bases and J 4 bases; bases outside gene matches: 8. The CDR3 sequence is 15 residues long. Here the CDR3 DNA reads TGTGCCAGCAGTAGCCGACAGGGAAGGAATCAGCCCCAGCATTTT. It codes for CASSSRQGRNQPQHF.

This clonotype showed up just a few times. The V call is TRBV19, the J call TRBJ2-5; 9 bases agree with TRBD1. This CDR3 is 14 amino acids long. Trimming at V came to 6 bases and at J to 4 bases, leaving 6 bases not matched to a gene. Germline CDR1 LNHDA, CDR2 SQIVND (reference sequence). The CDR3 loop is CASRGQGWPETQYF. The CDR3 DNA sequence: TGTGCCAGTAGAGGACAGGGGTGGCCAGAGACCCAGTACTTC.

This clonotype was recorded a few times. The J gene is TRBJ1-5, the V gene TRBV24-1; possibly TRBD1 for D (6 bases). The CDR3 is 14 residues long. CDR1 KGHDR and CDR2 SFDVKD come from the germline V gene. V lost 3 bases, J lost 5 bases, and 10 bases lay in between. CDR3 nucleotides: TGTGCCACCAGTGATGTGGGGGCCCATCAGCCCCAGCATTTT. Translating it yields CATSDVGAHQPQHF.

This clonotype was picked up many times. The chain employs TRBV12-3 or TRBV12-4 and TRBJ1-1; the D gene is possibly TRBD1 (5 bases). The CDR3 contains 13 residues. V was trimmed by 6 bases and J by 4 bases, leaving 12 bases between them. DNA of the CDR3: TGTGCCAGCAGCTTCCAGGGTGGCACTGAAGCTTTCTTT. Amino acids: CASSFQGGTEAFF.

This clonotype showed up just a few times. This sequence joins TRBV7-9 and TRBJ1-2; D is possibly TRBD1 (5 bases). Germline V lookup: CDR1 SEHNR, CDR2 FQNEAQ (reference sequence). The CDR3 length is 14 residues. Between the trimmed V and J ends, which lost 6 bases and 4 bases, there was a span of 15 bases. CDR3 sequence reads: CASSSQGSGYGYTF. CDR3 bases: TGTGCCAGCAGTTCGCAGGGAAGCGGCTATGGCTACACCTTC.

Ten or more counts support this clonotype. The chain employs TRBV20-1 and TRBJ2-5; D possibly matches TRBD1 or TRBD2 (5 bases each). Germline CDR1 is DFQATT and CDR2 is SNEGSKA (reference sequence). The CDR3 loop spans 16 amino acids. Between the trimmed V and J ends, which lost 0 bases and 5 bases, there was a span of 19 bases. CDR3 in amino acids: CSARDPSLGVRETQYF. The CDR3 coding sequence is TGCAGTGCTAGAGATCCGTCGCTGGGGGTCCGGGAGACCCAGTACTTC.

This clonotype was detected ten times or more. The rearrangement joins TRBV9 to TRBJ2-3; tentatively, D is TRBD2 (6 bases). This CDR3 is 15 amino acids long. Germline CDR1 SGDLS, CDR2 YYNGEE. V was trimmed by 0 bases and J by 3 bases, leaving 11 bases between them. For the CDR3, the DNA is TGTGCCAGCAGCGTAGCGGGCGGGGTGACAGATACGCAGTATTTT. It encodes CASSVAGGVTDTQYF. Drawing the rest from reference TRBV9 and TRBJ2-3, the complete variable domain is DSGVTQTPKHLITATGQRVTLRCSPRSGDLSVYWYQQSLDQGLQFLIQYYNGEERAKGNILERFSAQQFPDLHSELNLSSLELGDSALYFCASSVAGGVTDTQYFGPGTRLTVL.

The gene calls are TRBV5-1 and TRBJ1-1, with 7 nucleotides matching TRBD1. The CDR3 extends over 15 amino acids. With V trimmed by 0 bases and J by 5 bases, 7 bases remained unmatched. Germline loops: CDR1 SGHRS, CDR2 YFSETQ. CDR3 amino acids: CASSLARDSETEAFF. CDR3 DNA sequence: TGCGCCAGCAGCTTGGCCAGGGACAGTGAGACTGAAGCTTTCTTT.